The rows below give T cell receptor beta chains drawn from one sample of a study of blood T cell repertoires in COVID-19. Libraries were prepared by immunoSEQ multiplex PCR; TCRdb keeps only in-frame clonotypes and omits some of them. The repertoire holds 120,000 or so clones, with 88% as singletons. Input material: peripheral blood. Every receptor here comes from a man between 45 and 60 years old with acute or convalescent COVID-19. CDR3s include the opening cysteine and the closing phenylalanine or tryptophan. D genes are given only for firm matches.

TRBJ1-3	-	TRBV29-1	CSVEMGWGGEENTIYF	TGCAGCGTTGAAATGGGTTGGGGGGGCGAGGAAAACACCATATATTTT
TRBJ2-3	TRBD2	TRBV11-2	CASSSGLAGESTDTQYF	TGTGCCAGCAGCTCGGGACTAGCGGGAGAGTCCACAGATACGCAGTATTTT
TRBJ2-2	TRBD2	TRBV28	CASKASGGWGTGELFF	TGTGCCAGCAAGGCTAGCGGGGGATGGGGCACCGGGGAGCTGTTTTTT
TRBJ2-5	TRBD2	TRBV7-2	CASSLGGLADQETQYF	TGTGCCAGCAGCTTAGGAGGACTAGCGGACCAAGAGACCCAGTACTTC
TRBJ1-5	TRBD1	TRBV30	CAWRGQGPWQPQHF	TGTGCCTGGAGGGGACAGGGCCCTTGGCAGCCCCAGCATTTT
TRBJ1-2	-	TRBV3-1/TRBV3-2	CASSPRASEVYTF	TGTGCCAGCAGCCCGCGGGCAAGTGAGGTGTACACCTTC
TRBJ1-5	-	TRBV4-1	CASSLVDSANQPQHF	TGCGCCAGCAGCCTAGTGGACAGTGCCAATCAGCCCCAGCATTTT
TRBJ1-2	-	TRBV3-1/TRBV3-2	CASSHNRDYGYTF	TGTGCCAGCAGTCACAACAGGGACTATGGCTACACCTTC
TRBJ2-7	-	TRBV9	CASSVAPGGYEQYF	TGTGCCAGCAGCGTAGCCCCCGGTGGCTACGAGCAGTACTTC
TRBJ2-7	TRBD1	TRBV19	CASSIRGTGGSYEQYF	TGTGCCAGTAGTATAAGAGGGACAGGGGGTTCCTACGAGCAGTACTTC